This T cell receptor (beta chain) was captured in a study of blood T cell repertoires in COVID-19. About the study: From T cells, B-cell-depleted T cells, or PBMCs came the material, which was cDNA or gDNA.

Seattle patient enrollment occurred during active infection, with longitudinal follow-up thereafter. Per the authors' pipeline: Estimation of nucleated cell counts was performed using reference gene primer amplification. The repertoire was sequenced with immunoSEQ multiplex PCR; TCRdb's copy has only in-frame clones and lacks some. V, J and clone size reflect that table, while D and trimming were determined from the DNA. The data contain 130,000 to 150,000 clones, more than 75% of them singletons. The source is a woman aged 70 to 79 with COVID-19, enrolled during active disease. Material: peripheral blood.

The CDR3, as DNA: TGTGCCAGCAGTCAAACCTGGAGTACTGAAGCTTTCTTT. Residues: CASSQTWSTEAFF. The V gene is TRBV6-5, the J gene TRBJ1-1, with D unresolved. Trimming shortened V by 5 bases and J by 5 bases, and 12 bases separated the two germline ends. The germline gives CDR1 MNHEY, CDR2 SVGAGI. The CDR3 totals 13 residues.